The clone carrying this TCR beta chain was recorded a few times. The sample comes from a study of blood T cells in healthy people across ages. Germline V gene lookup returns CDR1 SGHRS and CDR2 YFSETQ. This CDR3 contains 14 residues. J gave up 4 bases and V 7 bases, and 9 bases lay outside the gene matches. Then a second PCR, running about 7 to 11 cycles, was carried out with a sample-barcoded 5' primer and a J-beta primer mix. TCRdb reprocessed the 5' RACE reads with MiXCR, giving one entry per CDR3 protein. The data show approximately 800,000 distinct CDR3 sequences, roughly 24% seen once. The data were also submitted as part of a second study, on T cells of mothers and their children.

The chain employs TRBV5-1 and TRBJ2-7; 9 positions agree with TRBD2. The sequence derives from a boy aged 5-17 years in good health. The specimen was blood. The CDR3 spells CASARLADRYEQYF. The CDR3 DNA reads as TGCGCCAGCGCAAGACTAGCGGACCGTTACGAGCAGTACTTC.